The 3 T cell receptor beta chains below all came from one sample that was sequenced in a study of OX40 agonist ivuxolimab in advanced cancers. The method behind the library was the immunoSEQ multiplex PCR assay. Sourced from immuneACCESS, this table was stored by TCRdb with only in-frame sequences that have V and J called. A share of the clones is absent; for the studies checked, an unresolved V gene accounts for under half, and the remainder has no known explanation. The sample table lists roughly 60,000 clones, around 87% of them with a count of one. Together, the top ten hold approximately 4% of the sample. Sequences were derived from CD4+ or CD8+ T cells sorted from blood, sampled in a trial of the OX40 agonist ivuxolimab. The receptor set was obtained from an adult with an advanced solid tumor such as melanoma, head and neck, liver or kidney cancer.

V gene TRBV5-1 combines with J gene TRBJ1-1, with TRBD1 matching over 9 bases. There are 16 residues in the CDR3. CDR1 SGHRS and CDR2 YFSETQ come from the germline V gene. With 0 bases clipped from V and 0 bases from J, the junction kept 3 bases outside the gene matches. The CDR3 loop reads CASSLETGGLNTEAFF. The DNA for the CDR3 is TGCGCCAGCAGCTTGGAGACAGGGGGTTTGAACACTGAAGCTTTCTTT.

This clone was picked up one time. The rearrangement uses TRBV5-1 and TRBJ1-3; weak D call: TRBD1 (5 bases). The V and J ends lost 5 bases and 0 bases respectively, with 12 bases between them. CDR1 and CDR2 (germline): SGHRS, YFSETQ. This CDR3 has 15 residues. The CDR3 loop reads CASSYDSFSGNTIYF. CDR3 DNA: TGCGCCAGCAGTTACGACAGTTTCTCTGGAAACACCATATATTTT. The full variable domain, with the rest looked up from reference TRBV5-1 and TRBJ1-3, is KAGVTQTPRYLIKTRGQQVTLSCSPISGHRSVSWYQQTPGQGLQFLFEYFSETQRNKGNFPGRFSGRQFSNSRSEMNVSTLELGDSALYLCASSYDSFSGNTIYFGEGSWLTVV.

V and J are TRBV5-1 and TRBJ1-1, with 7 bases that match TRBD1. V shed 4 bases and J 2 bases; nucleotides not matched to a gene: 5. The CDR3 extends over 14 amino acids. Germline V gene lookup returns CDR1 SGHRS and CDR2 YFSETQ. CDR3 in amino acids: CASSPGTANTEAFF. The CDR3 DNA is TGCGCCAGCAGCCCCGGGACAGCAAACACTGAAGCTTTCTTT.